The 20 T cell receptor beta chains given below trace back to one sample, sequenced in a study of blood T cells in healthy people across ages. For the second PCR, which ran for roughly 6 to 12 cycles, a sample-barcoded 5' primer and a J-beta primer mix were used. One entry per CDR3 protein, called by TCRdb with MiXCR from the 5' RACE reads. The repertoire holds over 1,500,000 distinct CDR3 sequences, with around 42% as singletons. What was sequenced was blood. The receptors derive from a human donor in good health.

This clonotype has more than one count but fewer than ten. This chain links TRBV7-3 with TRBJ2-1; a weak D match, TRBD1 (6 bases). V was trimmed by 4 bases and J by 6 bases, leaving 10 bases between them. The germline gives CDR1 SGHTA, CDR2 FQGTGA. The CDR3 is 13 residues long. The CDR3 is CASSSGHANEQFF. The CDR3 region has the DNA TGTGCCAGCAGCTCGGGACATGCCAATGAGCAGTTCTTC.

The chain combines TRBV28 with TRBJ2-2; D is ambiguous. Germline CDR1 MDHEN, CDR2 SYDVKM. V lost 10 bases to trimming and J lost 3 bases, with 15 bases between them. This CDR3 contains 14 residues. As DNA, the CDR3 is TGTGCCACCCGATCACCATGGTACACCGGGGAGCTGTTTTTT. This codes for CATRSPWYTGELFF.

In DNA, the CDR3 is TGCGCCAGCAGCCAAGATATCGGGGCCGGGGGAGAGACCCAGTACTTC. It yields the protein CASSQDIGAGGETQYF. This chain links TRBV4-1 with TRBJ2-5; possible D gene TRBD2, 6 bases. CDR3 length: 16 amino acids. V was shortened by 0 bases and J by 4 bases, with 15 bases between the two germline ends. Germline-derived CDR1 and CDR2 are MGHRA and YSYEKL.

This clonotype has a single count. CDR3 amino acids: CASSLRAAGGVEVMGNQPQHF. As DNA, the CDR3 is TGTGCCAGCAGCTTAAGGGCCGCCGGGGGGGTTGAGGTAATGGGCAATCAGCCCCAGCATTTT. The J gene is TRBJ1-5, the V gene TRBV7-8; TRBD1 is a possible D gene (5 bases). Germline values: CDR1 SGHVS, CDR2 FQNEAQ. The CDR3 contains 21 residues. Trimming shortened V by 2 bases and J by 2 bases, and 28 bases separated the two germline ends.

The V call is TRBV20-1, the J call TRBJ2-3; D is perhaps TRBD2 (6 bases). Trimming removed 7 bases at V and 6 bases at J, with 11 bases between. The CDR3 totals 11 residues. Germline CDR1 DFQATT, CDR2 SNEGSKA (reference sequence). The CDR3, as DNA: TGCAGTGGTATGCTAGCGGATACGCAGTATTTT. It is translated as CSGMLADTQYF.

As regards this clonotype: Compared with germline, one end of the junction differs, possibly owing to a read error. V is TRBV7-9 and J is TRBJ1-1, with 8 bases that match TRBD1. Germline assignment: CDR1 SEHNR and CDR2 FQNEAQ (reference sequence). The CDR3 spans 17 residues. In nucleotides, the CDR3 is TGTGCCAGCAGCTTAGGTCTAACAGGGGGACGACGGACTGAGGCTTTCTTT. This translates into CASSLGLTGGRRTEAFF.

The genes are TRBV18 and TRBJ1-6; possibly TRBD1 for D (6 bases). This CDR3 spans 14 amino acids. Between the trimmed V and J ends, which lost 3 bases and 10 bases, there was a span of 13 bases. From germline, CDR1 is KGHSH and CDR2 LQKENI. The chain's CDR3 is CASSPENQGSPLHF. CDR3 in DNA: TGTGCCAGCTCACCGGAAAATCAGGGGTCACCCCTCCACTTT.

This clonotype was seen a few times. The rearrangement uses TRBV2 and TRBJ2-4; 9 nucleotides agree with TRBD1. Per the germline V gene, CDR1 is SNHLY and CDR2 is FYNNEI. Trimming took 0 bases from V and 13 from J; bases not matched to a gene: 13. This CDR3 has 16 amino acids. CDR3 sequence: CASSEAGTGYYNEQYF. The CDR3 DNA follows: TGTGCCAGCAGTGAAGCCGGGACAGGGTACTACAATGAGCAGTACTTC.

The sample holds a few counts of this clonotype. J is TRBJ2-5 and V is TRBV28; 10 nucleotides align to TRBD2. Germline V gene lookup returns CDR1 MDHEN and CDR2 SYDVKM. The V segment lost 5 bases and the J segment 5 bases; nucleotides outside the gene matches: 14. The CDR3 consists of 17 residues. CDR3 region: CASSPPEKREGGETQYF. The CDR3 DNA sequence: TGTGCCAGCAGTCCCCCGGAAAAGCGGGAGGGAGGGGAGACCCAGTACTTC.

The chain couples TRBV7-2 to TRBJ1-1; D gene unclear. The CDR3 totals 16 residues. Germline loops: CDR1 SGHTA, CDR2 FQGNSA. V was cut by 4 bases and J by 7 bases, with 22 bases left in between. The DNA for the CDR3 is TGTGCCAGCAGCTCCCACCACCAGATAACCAGAAATGAAGCTTTCTTT. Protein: CASSSHHQITRNEAFF.

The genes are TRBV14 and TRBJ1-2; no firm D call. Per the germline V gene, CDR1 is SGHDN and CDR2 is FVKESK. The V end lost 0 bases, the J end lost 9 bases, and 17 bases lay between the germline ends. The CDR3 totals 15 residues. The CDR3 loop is CASSQDHFADGRYTF. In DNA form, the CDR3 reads TGTGCCAGCAGCCAAGATCACTTCGCGGATGGGCGCTACACCTTC.

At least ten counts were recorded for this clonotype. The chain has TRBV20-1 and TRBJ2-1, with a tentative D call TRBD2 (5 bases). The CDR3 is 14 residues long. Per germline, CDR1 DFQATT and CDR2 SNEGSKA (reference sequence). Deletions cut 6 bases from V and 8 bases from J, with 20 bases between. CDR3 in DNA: TGCAGTGCCCCCGGACTCCAAGGCGACGATGAGCAGTTCTTC. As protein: CSAPGLQGDDEQFF.

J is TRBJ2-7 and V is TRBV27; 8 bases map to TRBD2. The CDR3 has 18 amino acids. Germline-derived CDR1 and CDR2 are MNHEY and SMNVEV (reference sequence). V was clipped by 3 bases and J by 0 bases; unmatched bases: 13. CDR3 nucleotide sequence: TGTGCCAGCAGTTTCACCCCACTCATAGCGGGGCACTCCTACGAGCAGTACTTC. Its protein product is CASSFTPLIAGHSYEQYF.

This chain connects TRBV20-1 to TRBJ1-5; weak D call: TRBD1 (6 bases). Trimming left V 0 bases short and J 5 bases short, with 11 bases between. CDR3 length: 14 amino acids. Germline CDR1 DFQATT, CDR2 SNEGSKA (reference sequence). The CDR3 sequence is CSARDHRADQPQHF. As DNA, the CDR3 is TGCAGTGCTAGAGATCACAGGGCTGATCAGCCCCAGCATTTT.

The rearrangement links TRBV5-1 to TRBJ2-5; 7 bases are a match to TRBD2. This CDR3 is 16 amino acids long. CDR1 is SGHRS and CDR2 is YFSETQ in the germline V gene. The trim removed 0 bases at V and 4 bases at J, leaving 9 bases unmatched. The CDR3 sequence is CASSLGAGATTETQYF. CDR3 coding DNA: TGCGCCAGCAGCTTGGGGGCGGGAGCGACGACAGAGACCCAGTACTTC.

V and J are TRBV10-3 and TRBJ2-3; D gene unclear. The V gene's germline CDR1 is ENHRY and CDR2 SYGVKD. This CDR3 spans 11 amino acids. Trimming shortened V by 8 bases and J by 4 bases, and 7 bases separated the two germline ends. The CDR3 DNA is TGTGCCATCGGGCCTTCAGATACGCAGTATTTT. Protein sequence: CAIGPSDTQYF.

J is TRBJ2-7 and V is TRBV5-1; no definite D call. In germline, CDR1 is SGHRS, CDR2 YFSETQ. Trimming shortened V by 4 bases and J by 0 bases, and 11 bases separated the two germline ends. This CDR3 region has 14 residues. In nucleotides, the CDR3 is TGCGCCAGCAGCATGGCCGAGAGCTCCTACGAGCAGTACTTC. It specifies CASSMAESSYEQYF.

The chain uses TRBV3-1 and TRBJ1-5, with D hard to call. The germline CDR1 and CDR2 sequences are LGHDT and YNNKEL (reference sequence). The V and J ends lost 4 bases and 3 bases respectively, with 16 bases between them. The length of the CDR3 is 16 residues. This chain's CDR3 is CASSPRHGPINQPQHF. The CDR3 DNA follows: TGTGCCAGCAGCCCAAGACACGGTCCCATCAATCAGCCCCAGCATTTT.

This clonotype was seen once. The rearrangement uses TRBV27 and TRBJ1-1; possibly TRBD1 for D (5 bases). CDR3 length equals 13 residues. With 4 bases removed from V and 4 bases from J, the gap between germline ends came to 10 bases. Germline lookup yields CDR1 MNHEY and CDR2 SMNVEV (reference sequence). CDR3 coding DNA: TGTGCCAGCAGTTCTGCAGGGTTCACTGAAGCTTTCTTT. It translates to CASSSAGFTEAFF.

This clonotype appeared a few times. CDR3 DNA: TGTGCCATCAGTGAGGGGCTAGAGTCCGAGCAGTACTTC. Its translation is CAISEGLESEQYF. This chain links TRBV10-3 with TRBJ2-7; D call uncertain. V dropped 2 bases and J dropped 6 bases, with 11 bases sitting between them. The CDR3 runs 13 residues. The V gene's germline CDR1 is ENHRY and CDR2 SYGVKD.